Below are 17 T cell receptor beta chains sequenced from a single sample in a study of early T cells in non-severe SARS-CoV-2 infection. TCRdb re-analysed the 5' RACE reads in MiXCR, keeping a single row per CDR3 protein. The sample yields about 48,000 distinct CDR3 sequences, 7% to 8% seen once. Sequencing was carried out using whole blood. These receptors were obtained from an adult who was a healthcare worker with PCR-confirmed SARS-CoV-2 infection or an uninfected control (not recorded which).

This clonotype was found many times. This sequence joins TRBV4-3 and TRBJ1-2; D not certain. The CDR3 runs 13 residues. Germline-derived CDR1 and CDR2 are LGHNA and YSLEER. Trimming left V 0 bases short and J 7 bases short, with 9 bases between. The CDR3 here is CASSQDTRSGYTF. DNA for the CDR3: TGCGCCAGCAGCCAAGATACGCGTAGTGGCTACACCTTC.

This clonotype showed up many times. The CDR3 DNA follows: TGTGCCAGCAGTTTAAGCGGCTGGCCCCAAGAGACCCAGTACTTC. Translating it yields CASSLSGWPQETQYF. The V and J genes are TRBV27 and TRBJ2-5; tentatively, D is TRBD2 (5 bases). CDR1 MNHEY and CDR2 SMNVEV come from the germline V gene (reference sequence). Trimming pared 2 bases from V and 1 base from J, leaving 11 bases between. The CDR3 extends over 15 amino acids.

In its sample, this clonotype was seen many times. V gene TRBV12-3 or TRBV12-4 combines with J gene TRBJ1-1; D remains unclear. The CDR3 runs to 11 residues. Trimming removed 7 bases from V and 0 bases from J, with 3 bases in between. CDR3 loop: CASKVNTEAFF. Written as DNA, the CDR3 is TGTGCCAGCAAGGTGAACACTGAAGCTTTCTTT.

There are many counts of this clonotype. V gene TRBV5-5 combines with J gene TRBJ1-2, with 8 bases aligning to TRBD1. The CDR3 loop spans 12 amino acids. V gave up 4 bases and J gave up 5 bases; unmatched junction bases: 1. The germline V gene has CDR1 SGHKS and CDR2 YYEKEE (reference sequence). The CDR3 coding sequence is TGTGCCAGCAGCCAGGGGGCGTATGGCTACACCTTC. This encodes CASSQGAYGYTF.

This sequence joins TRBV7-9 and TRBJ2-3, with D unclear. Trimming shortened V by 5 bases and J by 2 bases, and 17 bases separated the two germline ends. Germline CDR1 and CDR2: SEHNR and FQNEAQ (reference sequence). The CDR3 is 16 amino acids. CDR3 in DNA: TGTGCCAGCAGCCCCGCGATGTCGGTTTACACAGATACGCAGTATTTT. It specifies CASSPAMSVYTDTQYF.

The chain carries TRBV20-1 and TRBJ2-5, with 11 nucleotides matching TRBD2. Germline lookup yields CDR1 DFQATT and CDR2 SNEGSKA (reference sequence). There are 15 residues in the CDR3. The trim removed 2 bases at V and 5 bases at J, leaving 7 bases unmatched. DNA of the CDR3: TGCAGTGCTAGAATTAGCGGGGGGGCCCGCGAGACCCAGTACTTC. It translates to CSARISGGARETQYF.

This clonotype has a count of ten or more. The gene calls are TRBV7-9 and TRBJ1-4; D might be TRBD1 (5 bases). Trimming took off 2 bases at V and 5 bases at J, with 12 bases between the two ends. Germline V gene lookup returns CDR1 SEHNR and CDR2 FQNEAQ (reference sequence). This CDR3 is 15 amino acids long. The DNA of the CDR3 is TGTGCCAGCAGCTTAACCGGGACGGGAAATGAAAAACTGTTTTTT. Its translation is CASSLTGTGNEKLFF.

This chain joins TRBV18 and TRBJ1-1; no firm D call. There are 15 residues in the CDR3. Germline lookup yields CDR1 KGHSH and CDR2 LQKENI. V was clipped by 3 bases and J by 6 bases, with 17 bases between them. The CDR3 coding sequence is TGTGCCAGCTCACCCGCAAAGGCCGGAGACTCTGAAGCTTTCTTT. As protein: CASSPAKAGDSEAFF.

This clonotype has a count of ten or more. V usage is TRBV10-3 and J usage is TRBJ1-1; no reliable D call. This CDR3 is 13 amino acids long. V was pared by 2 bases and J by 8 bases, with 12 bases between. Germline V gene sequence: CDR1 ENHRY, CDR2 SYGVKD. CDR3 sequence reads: CAISEPAAREAFF. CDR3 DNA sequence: TGTGCCATCAGTGAGCCCGCCGCAAGGGAAGCTTTCTTT.

The CDR3 reads CASSLAGTTEAFF. The CDR3 DNA sequence: TGTGCCAGCAGCTTAGCAGGAACCACTGAAGCTTTCTTT. This chain uses TRBV7-6 with TRBJ1-1, with no clear D. Between the trimmed V and J ends, which lost 0 bases and 4 bases, there was a span of 6 bases. The CDR3 has 13 residues. Germline V CDR1 and CDR2: SGHVS, FNYEAQ. Full variable domain (missing parts from reference TRBV7-6 and TRBJ1-1): GAGVSQSPRYKVTKRGQDVALRCDPISGHVSLYWYRQALGQGPEFLTYFNYEAQQDKSGLPNDRFSAERPEGSISTLTIQRTEQRDSAMYRCASSLAGTTEAFFGQGTRLTVV.

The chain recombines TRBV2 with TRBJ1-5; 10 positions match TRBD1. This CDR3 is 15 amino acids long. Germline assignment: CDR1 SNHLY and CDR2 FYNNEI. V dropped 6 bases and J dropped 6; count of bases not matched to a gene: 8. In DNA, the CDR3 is TGTGCCAGCAGCGACAGGGGGCTTATTCGTCAGCCCCAGCATTTT. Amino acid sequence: CASSDRGLIRQPQHF.

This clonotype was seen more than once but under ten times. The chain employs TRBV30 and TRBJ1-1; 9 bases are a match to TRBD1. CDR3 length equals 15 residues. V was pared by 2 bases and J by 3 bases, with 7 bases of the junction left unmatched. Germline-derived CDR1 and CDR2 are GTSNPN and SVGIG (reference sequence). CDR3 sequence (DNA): TGTGCCTGGAGTATCCCGGGACAGGGTGACACTGAAGCTTTCTTT. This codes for CAWSIPGQGDTEAFF. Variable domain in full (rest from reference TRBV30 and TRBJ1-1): SQTIHQWPATLVQPVGSPLSLECTVEGTSNPNLYWYRQAAGRGLQLLFYSVGIGQISSEVPQNLSASRPQDRQFILSSKKLLLSDSGFYLCAWSIPGQGDTEAFFGQGTRLTVV.

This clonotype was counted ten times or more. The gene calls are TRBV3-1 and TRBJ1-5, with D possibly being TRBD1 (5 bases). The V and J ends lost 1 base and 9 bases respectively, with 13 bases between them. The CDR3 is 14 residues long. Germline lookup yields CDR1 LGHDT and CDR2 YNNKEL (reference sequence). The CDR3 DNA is TGTGCCAGCAGCCAAGGGGACGGCACCCGGCCCCAGCATTTT. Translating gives CASSQGDGTRPQHF. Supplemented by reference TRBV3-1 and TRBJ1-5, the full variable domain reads DTAVSQTPKYLVTQMGNDKSIKCEQNLGHDTMYWYKQDSKKFLKIMFSYNNKELIINETVPNRFSPKSPDKAHLNLHINSLELGDSAVYFCASSQGDGTRPQHFGDGTRLSIL.

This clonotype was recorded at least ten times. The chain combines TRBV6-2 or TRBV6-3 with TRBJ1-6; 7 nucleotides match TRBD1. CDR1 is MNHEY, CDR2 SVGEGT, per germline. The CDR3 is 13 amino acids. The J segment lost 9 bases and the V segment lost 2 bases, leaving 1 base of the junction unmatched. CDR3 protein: CASSYDRASPLHF. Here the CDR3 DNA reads TGTGCCAGCAGTTACGACAGGGCTTCACCCCTCCACTTT.

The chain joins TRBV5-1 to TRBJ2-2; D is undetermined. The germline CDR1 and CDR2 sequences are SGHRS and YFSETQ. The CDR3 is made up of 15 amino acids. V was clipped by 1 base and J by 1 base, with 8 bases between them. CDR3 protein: CASSLNRMNTGELFF. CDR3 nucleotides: TGCGCCAGCAGCTTGAACAGAATGAACACCGGGGAGCTGTTTTTT.

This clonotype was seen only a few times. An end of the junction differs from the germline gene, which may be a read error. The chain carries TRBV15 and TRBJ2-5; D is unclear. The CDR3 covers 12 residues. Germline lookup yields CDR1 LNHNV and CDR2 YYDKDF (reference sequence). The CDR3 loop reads CATNRATPPLYF. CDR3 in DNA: TGTGCCACCAACAGAGCAACGCCACCTTTGTACTTC.

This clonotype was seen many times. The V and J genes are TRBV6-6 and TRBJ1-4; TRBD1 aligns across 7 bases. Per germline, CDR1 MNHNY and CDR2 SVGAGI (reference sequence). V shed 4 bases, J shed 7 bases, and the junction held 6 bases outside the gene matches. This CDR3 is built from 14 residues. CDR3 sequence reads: CASSSGRDSEKLFF. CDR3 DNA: TGTGCCAGCAGTTCCGGCCGGGACAGTGAAAAACTGTTTTTT.